This paragraph covers one TCR beta chain sequence. The antigen remains unidentified. These data originate in a study of T cell responses to AZD1222 COVID-19 vaccine. At the level of the study: Whether given at about 4 or about 12 weeks, second doses were pooled.

The CDR3 spans 15 residues. Germline CDR1 SGHTA, CDR2 FQGNSA. V dropped 5 bases and J dropped 6 bases, with 19 bases sitting between them. The assay was immunoSEQ multiplex PCR, and TCRdb's table has in-frame clones only and misses some. Altogether 90,000 to 95,000 clones are present, approximately 91% being singletons, with the ten largest covering about a fifth. Study-level points and caveats: Two AZD1222 doses significantly raised spike-specific TCR breadth and depth over controls. Spike-wide coverage was observed for vaccine-associated CD4 TCRs, with dominant responses at 160-218 and 743-854. Researchers took repertoire samples only after the peak T cell response had come.

This clonotype was obtained from an adult in good health. The sequencing used peripheral blood, collected on day 0 of AZD1222 vaccination. The chain uses TRBV7-2 and TRBJ1-2; tentatively, D is TRBD1 (6 bases). The chain's CDR3 is CASSKVGQGLDGYTF. The CDR3, as DNA: TGTGCCAGCAGCAAAGTAGGCCAGGGGCTCGATGGCTACACCTTC.